The 3 T cell receptor beta chains below were found in one sample sequenced in a study of shared clonotypes between healthy human individuals. Here immunoSEQ multiplex PCR was the method, and the copy in TCRdb shows in-frame clones only, minus some. Of approximately 2.4 million clones listed, approximately 96% are singletons. Sequenced material: naive CD4+ T cells sorted from blood. Subset specified: CD45RA+ positively selected. The receptors derive from a man in his late teens or twenties in good health.

This sequence joins TRBV11-2 and TRBJ2-7; 9 positions match TRBD2. The CDR3 extends over 17 amino acids. Germline V lookup: CDR1 SGHAT, CDR2 FQNNGV. The ends lost 5 bases at V and 3 bases at J; junction bases unmatched: 14. As DNA, the CDR3 is TGTGCCAGCAGCCTATACCGGAGGCGGCGGGGGGGCTACGAGCAGTACTTC. Its protein product is CASSLYRRRRGGYEQYF.

The chain links TRBV30 to TRBJ2-2, with TRBD2 as a possible D gene (6 bases). The CDR3 contains 16 residues. The germline CDR1 and CDR2 sequences are GTSNPN and SVGIG (reference sequence). The ends were cut back, 0 bases at V and 0 bases at J, with 11 bases in the middle. As DNA, the CDR3 is TGTGCCTGGAGTGTTACTGGGACTGCGAACACCGGGGAGCTGTTTTTT. This codes for CAWSVTGTANTGELFF.

This rearrangement joins TRBV2 to TRBJ2-4; unclear D gene. This CDR3 region has 16 residues. Germline loops: CDR1 SNHLY, CDR2 FYNNEI. Trimming removed 1 base at V and 0 bases at J, with 10 bases between. The CDR3 region has the DNA TGTGCCAGCAGTGAAGGAAACGGGCTAGCCAAAAACATTCAGTACTTC. Translation gives CASSEGNGLAKNIQYF.